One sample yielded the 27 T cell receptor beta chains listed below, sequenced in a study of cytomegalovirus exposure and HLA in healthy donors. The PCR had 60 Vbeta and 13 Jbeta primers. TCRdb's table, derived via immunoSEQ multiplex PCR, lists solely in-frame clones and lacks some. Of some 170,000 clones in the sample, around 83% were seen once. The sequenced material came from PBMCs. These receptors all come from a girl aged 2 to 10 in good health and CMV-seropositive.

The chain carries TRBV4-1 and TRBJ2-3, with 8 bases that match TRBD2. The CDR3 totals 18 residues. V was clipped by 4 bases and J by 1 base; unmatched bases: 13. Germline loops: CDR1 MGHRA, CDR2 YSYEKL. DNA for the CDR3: TGCGCCAGCAGCCCAAATAGCGGGGCGGTCCCGGGCACAGATACGCAGTATTTT. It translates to CASSPNSGAVPGTDTQYF.

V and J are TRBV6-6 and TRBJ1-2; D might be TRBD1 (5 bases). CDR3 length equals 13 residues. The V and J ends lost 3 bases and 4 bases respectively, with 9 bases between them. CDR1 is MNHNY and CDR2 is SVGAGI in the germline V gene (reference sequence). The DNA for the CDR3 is TGTGCCAGCAGTTATCTTGACAGCTATGGCTACACCTTC. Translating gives CASSYLDSYGYTF.

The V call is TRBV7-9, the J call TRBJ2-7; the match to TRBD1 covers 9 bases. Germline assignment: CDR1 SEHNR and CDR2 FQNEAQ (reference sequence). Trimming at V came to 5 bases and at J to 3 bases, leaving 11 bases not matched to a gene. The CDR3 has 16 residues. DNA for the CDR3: TGTGCCAGCAGCCCGGCGGACAGGGGCCTCCTCTACGAGCAGTACTTC. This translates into CASSPADRGLLYEQYF.

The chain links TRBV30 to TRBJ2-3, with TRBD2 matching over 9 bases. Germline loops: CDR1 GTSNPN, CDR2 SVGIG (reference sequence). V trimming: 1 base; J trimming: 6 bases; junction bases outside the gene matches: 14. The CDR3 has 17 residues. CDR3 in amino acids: CAWSAKSWGTSRDTQYF. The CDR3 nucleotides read TGTGCCTGGAGTGCCAAGTCATGGGGGACTAGCCGGGATACGCAGTATTTT.

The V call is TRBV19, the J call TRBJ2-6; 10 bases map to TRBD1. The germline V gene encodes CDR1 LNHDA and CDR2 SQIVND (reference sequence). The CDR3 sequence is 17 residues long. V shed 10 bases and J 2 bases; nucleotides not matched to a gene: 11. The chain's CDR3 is CATHRDRGIPGANVLTF. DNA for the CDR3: TGTGCCACTCACCGGGACAGGGGAATCCCTGGGGCCAACGTCCTGACTTTC. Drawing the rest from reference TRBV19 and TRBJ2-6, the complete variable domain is DGGITQSPKYLFRKEGQNVTLSCEQNLNHDAMYWYRQDPGQGLRLIYYSQIVNDFQKGDIAEGYSVSREKKESFPLTVTSAQKNPTAFYLCATHRDRGIPGANVLTFGAGSRLTVL.

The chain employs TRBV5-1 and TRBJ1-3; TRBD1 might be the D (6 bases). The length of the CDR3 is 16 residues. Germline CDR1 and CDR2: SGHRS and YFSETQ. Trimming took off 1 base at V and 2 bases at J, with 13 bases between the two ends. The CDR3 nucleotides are TGCGCCAGCAGCTTGTCGTTGAACAGGGCTGGAAACACCATATATTTT. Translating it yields CASSLSLNRAGNTIYF. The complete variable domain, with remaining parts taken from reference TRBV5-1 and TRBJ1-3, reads KAGVTQTPRYLIKTRGQQVTLSCSPISGHRSVSWYQQTPGQGLQFLFEYFSETQRNKGNFPGRFSGRQFSNSRSEMNVSTLELGDSALYLCASSLSLNRAGNTIYFGEGSWLTVV.

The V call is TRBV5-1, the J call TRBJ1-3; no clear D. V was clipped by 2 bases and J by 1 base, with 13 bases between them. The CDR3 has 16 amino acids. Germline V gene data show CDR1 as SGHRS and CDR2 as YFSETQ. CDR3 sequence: CASSFDGVSSGNTIYF. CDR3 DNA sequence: TGCGCCAGCAGCTTTGACGGGGTCTCATCTGGAAACACCATATATTTT.

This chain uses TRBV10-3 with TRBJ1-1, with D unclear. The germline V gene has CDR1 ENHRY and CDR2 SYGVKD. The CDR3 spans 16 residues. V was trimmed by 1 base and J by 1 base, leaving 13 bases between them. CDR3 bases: TGTGCCATCAGTGAGTACATCTCGGCAGGGAACACTGAAGCTTTCTTT. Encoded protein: CAISEYISAGNTEAFF.

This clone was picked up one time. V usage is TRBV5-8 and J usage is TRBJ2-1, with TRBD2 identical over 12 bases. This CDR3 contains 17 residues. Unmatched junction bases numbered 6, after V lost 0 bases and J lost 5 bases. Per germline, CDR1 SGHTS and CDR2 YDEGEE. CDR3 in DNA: TGTGCCAGCAGCTTGGGCCTAGCGGGAGGGTGGGACAATGAGCAGTTCTTC. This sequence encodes CASSLGLAGGWDNEQFF.

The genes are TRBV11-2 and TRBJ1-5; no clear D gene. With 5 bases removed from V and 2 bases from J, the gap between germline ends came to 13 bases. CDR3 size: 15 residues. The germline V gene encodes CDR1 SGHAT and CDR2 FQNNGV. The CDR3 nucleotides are TGTGCCAGCAGCCTCGGGAGGGCGGGCAATCAGCCCCAGCATTTT. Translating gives CASSLGRAGNQPQHF.

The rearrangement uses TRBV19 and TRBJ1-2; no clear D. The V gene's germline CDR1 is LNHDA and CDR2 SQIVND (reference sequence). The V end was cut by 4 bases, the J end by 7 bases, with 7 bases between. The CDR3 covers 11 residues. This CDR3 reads CASSKLGGYTF. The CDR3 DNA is TGTGCCAGTAGTAAGCTTGGTGGCTACACCTTC.

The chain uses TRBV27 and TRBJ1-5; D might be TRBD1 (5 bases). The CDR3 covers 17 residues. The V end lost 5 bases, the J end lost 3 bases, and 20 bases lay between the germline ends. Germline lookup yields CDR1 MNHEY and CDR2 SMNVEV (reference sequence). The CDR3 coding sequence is TGTGCCAGCAGTCGATTAGATTGGGGCCTTGACAATCAGCCCCAGCATTTT. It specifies CASSRLDWGLDNQPQHF.

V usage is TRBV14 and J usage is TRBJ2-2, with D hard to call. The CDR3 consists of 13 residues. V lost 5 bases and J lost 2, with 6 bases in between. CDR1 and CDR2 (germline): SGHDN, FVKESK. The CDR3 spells CASSLQNTGELFF. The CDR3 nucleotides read TGTGCCAGCAGCTTACAAAACACCGGGGAGCTGTTTTTT.

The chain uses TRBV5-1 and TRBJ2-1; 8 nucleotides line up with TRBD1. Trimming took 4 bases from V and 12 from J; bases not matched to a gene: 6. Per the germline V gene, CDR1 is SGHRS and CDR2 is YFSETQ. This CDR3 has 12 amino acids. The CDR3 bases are TGCGCCAGCAGCCCATCCGGGACAGGGCAGTTCTTC. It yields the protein CASSPSGTGQFF.

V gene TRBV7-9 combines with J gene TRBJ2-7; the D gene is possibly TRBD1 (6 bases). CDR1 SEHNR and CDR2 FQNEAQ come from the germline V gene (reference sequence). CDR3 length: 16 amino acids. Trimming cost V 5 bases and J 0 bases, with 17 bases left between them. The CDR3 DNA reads TGTGCCAGCAGCCCAAATTCCCGGGACAACTCCTACGAGCAGTACTTC. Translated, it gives CASSPNSRDNSYEQYF. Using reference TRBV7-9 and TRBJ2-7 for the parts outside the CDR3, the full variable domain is DTGVSQNPRHKITKRGQNVTFRCDPISEHNRLYWYRQTLGQGPEFLTYFQNEAQLEKSRLLSDRFSAERPKGSFSTLEIQRTEQGDSAMYLCASSPNSRDNSYEQYFGPGTRLTVT.

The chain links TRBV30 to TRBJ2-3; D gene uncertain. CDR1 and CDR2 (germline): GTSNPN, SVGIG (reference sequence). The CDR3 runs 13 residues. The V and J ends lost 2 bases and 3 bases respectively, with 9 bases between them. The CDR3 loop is CAWSLTVTDTQYF. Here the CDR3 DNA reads TGTGCCTGGAGTCTAACAGTTACAGATACGCAGTATTTT.

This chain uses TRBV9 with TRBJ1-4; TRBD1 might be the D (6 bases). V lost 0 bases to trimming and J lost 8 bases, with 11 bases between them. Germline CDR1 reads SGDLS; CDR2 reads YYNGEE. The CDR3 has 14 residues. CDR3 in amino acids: CASSVEGDGEKLFF. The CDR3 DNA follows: TGTGCCAGCAGCGTAGAGGGGGATGGAGAAAAACTGTTTTTT.

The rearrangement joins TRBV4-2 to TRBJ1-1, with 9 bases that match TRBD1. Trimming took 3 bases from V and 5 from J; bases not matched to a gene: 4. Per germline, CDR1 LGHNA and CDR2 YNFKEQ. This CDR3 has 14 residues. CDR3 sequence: CASSQDRGLTEAFF. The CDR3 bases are TGTGCCAGCAGCCAGGACAGGGGCCTGACTGAAGCTTTCTTT.

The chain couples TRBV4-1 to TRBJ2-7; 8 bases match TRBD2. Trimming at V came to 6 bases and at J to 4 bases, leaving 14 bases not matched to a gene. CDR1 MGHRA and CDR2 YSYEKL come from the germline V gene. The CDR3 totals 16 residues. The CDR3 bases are TGCGCCAGCAGTCTCACTCCGGACGGGAGGGGTTACGAGCAGTACTTC. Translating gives CASSLTPDGRGYEQYF.

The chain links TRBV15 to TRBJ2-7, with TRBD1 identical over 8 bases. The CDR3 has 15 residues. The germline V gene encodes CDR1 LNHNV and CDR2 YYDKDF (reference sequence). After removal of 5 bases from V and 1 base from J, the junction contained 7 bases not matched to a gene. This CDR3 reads CATSGRRTGSYEQYF. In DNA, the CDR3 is TGTGCCACCAGCGGTAGAAGGACAGGGTCCTACGAGCAGTACTTC.

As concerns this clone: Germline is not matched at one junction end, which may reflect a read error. CDR3 DNA: TGTGCTAGCAGCTTAAGACACCCACTAGGCCGATCCCAAGAGACCCAGTACTTC. Translated, it gives CASSLRHPLGRSQETQYF. The chain has TRBV7-7 and TRBJ2-5, with D possibly matching TRBD2 (5 bases). Germline V lookup: CDR1 SSHAT, CDR2 FNYEAQ (reference sequence). The CDR3 contains 18 residues. The complete variable domain, with remaining parts taken from reference TRBV7-7 and TRBJ2-5, reads GAGVSQSPRYKVTKRGQDVTLRCDPISSHATLYWYQQALGQGPEFLTYFNYEAQPDKSGLPSDRFSAERPEGSISTLTIQRTEQRDSAMYRCASSLRHPLGRSQETQYFGPGTRLLVL.

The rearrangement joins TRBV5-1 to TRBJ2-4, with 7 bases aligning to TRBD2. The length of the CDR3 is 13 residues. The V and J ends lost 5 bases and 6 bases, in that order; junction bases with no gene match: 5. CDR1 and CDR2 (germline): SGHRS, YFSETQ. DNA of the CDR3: TGCGCCAGCAGTGCGGGGGACGCAAACATTCAGTACTTC. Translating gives CASSAGDANIQYF.

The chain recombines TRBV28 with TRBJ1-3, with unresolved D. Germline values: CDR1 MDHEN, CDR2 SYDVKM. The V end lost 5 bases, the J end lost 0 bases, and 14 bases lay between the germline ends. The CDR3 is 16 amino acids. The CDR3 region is CASSGPLVFSGNTIYF. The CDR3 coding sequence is TGTGCCAGCAGTGGGCCCCTGGTCTTCTCTGGAAACACCATATATTTT.

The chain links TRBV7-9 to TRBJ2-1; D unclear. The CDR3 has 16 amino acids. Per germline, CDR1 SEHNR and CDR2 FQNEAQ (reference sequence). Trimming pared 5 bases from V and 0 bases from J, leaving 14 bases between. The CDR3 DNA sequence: TGTGCCAGCAGCCTGCCCCCTTTGAGCTCCTACAATGAGCAGTTCTTC. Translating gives CASSLPPLSSYNEQFF.

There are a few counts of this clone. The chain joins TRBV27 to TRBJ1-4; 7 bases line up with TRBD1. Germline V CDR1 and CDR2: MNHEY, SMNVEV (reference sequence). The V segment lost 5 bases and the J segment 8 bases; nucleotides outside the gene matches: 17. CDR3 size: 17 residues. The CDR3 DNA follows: TGTGCCAGCAGTGCTACGCTCGACGGGACAGCCATCGAAAAACTGTTTTTT. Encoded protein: CASSATLDGTAIEKLFF.

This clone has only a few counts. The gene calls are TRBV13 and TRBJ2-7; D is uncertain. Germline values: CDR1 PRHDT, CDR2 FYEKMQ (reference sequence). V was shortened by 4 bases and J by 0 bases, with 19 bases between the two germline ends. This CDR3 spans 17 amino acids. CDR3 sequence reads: CASSSVLSESSSYEQYF. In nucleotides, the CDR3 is TGTGCCAGCAGCTCCGTGTTGTCGGAGTCAAGCTCCTACGAGCAGTACTTC.

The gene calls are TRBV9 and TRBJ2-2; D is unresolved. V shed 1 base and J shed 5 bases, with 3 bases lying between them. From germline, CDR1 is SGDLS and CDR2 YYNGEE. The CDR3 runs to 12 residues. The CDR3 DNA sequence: TGTGCCAGCAGCGTATCTACCGGGGAGCTGTTTTTT. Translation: CASSVSTGELFF.